This T cell receptor (beta chain) was obtained from a study of regulatory T cells in long-lasting Graves disease. General study findings and limits: Persistent Graves' patients possessed reduced TCR diversity relative to recently diagnosed ones.

The CDR3 totals 15 residues. Germline CDR1 and CDR2: SGHRS and YFSETQ. J lost 6 bases, V lost 3 bases, and 7 bases had no gene match. The time point was: newly diagnosed GD, antithyroid drugs for less than 3 months. RNA isolated from PBMCs was used to make the TCR library. This clonotype was counted many times. Its specificity is not known. Assembly of TCR beta libraries relied on iRepertoire HTBI primers together with Arm-PCR of CDR3 regions. Each CDR3 protein is one row after TCRdb ran MiXCR on the multiplex PCR reads. Altogether roughly 380,000 distinct CDR3 sequences are present, over 15% being singletons, with the ten largest covering about 27%. This same sample was also taken into another study, of T cells in Graves' hyperthyroidism and ophthalmopathy. That paper states: The TCR CDR3 was amplified in a first-round RT-PCR using the HTBI primer set. Also found in blood were most expanded thyroid clonotypes above 0.001.

This sequence originates from a man aged 35 to 55 with Graves disease. Specimen: peripheral blood mononuclear cells (PBMCs), collected at new diagnosis, from a patient treated with antithyroid drugs. This chain connects TRBV5-1 to TRBJ2-1, with TRBD1 matching 9 bases. DNA for the CDR3: TGCGCCAGCAGCTCGGACAGGGGATGGGTCAATGAGCAGTTCTTC. Translating it yields CASSSDRGWVNEQFF.